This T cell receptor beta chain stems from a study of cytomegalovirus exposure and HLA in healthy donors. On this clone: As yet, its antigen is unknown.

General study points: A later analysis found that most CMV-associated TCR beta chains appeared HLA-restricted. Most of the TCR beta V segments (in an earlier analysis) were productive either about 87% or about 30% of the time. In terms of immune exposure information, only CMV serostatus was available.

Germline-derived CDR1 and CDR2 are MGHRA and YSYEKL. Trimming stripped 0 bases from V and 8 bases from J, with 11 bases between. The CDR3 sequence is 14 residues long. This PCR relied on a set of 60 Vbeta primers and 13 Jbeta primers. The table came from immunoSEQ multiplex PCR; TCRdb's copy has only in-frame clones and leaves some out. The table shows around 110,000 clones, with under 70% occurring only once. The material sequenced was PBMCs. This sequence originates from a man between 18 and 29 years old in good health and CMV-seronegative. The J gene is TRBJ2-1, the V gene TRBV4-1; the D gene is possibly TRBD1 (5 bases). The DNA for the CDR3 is TGCGCCAGCAGCCAAGATTGGGGCGAGCATGAGCAGTTCTTC. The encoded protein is CASSQDWGEHEQFF.